This T cell receptor beta chain came from a study of T cell repertoires in cytomegalovirus infection (dated by TCRdb to about 2019). About the investigation overall: Donor HLA type was relevant to the analysis, because carriage of CMV infection together with the matching HLA type was indicated by public TCR beta signatures. Results the study describes overall, beyond this receptor: In the ex vivo response, HLA-C-restricted CMV-specific TCR beta clonotypes were dominant, and in two of eight donors the single most frequent clonotype came from this HLA-C-restricted group. Cumulative frequency of public TCR beta family members discriminated carriers of CMV infection plus the relevant HLA type in this cohort and an independent roughly 350-donor cohort.

These reads were obtained on an Illumina HiSeq 1500. Using fastp at Q25 and MiXCR, TCRdb reprocessed the public reads and kept productive beta chains. Every CDR3 protein is listed once, alongside the most common genes and DNA of its rows. Within this sample are hundreds of thousands of distinct CDR3 sequences, with about a third of them counted one time only. The top ten clones comprise around 3% of the sample. To note about this clonotype: No antigen is known for it. Per-base qualities were not stored, and no clone one base away is much larger.

From cysteine to phenylalanine, the CDR3 is 14 amino acids long. CDR3 DNA only is kept here, 42 bases in frame from base 1. CDR1 SGHVS and CDR2 FNYEAQ are derived from the germline V gene. Trimming at the junction amounts to 2 bases on V and 2 bases on J, and the germline ends lie 8 bases apart. Sequenced sample: PBMCs. This receptor chain uses TRBV7-6 and TRBJ2-3; 5 matching bases give a weak D call of TRBD2. The sequence derives from a human donor in good health (CMV status not recorded). Some clones in this sample may be carry-over from other donors' samples. At the DNA level, the sequence is TGTGCCAGCAGCTTAACGAGGGACACAGATACGCAGTATTTT. It translates to CASSLTRDTDTQYF.